This T cell receptor (beta chain) was captured by sequencing in a study of cytomegalovirus exposure and HLA in healthy donors. Of note for this clone: Its specificity is not known.

The CDR3 is 14 residues long. V shed 3 bases and J 7 bases; nucleotides not matched to a gene: 5. CDR1 is MNHEY, CDR2 SMNVEV, per germline (reference sequence). Whole-study findings and limits: Cytomegalovirus association was listed for under 200 TCR beta chains. Many donors shared some public TCRs, even though most TCR sequences were rare. The finding came from a later analysis; first-cohort TCR clusters tended to co-occur in the roughly 110 validation repertoires.

The donors belonged to the approximately 120-subject validation cohort, separate from the roughly 710-subject first cohort. Profiling relied on immunoSEQ multiplex PCR, and the TCRdb table lists in-frame clones only, not all of them. The sample carries tens of thousands of clones, roughly 94% recorded once. V usage is TRBV27 and J usage is TRBJ2-2; 7 bases are a match to TRBD2. The receptor comes from a woman aged 18-29 years in good health and CMV-seronegative. Sequencing input: PBMCs. The CDR3 nucleotides read TGTGCCAGCAGTTTGGGAGGGGCGAACGGGGAGCTGTTTTTT. It specifies CASSLGGANGELFF.